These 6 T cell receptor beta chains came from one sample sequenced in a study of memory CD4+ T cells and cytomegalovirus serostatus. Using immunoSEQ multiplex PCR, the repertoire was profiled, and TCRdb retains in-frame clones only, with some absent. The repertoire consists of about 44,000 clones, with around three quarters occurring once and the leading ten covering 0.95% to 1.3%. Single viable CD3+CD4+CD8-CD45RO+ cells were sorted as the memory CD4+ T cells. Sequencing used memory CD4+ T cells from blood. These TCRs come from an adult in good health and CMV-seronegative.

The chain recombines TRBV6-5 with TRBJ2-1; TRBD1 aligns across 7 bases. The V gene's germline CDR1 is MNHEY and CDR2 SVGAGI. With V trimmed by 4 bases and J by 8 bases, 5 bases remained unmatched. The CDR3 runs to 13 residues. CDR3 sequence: CASSLQGQDEQFF. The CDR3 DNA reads TGTGCCAGCAGTTTACAGGGGCAGGATGAGCAGTTCTTC.

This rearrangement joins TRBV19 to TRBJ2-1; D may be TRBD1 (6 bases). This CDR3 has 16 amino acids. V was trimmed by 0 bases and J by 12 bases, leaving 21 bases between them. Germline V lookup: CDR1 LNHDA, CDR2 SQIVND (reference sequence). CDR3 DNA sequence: TGTGCCAGTAGTATAGATATTTCCGCTGCGAGAGGGGGGCAGTTCTTC. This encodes CASSIDISAARGGQFF. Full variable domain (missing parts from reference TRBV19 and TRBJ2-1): DGGITQSPKYLFRKEGQNVTLSCEQNLNHDAMYWYRQDPGQGLRLIYYSQIVNDFQKGDIAEGYSVSREKKESFPLTVTSAQKNPTAFYLCASSIDISAARGGQFFGPGTRLTVL.

This chain's CDR3 is CASSSLSMNTEAFF. In nucleotides, the CDR3 is TGTGCCAGCAGTTCGCTATCCATGAACACTGAAGCTTTCTTT. The gene calls are TRBV27 and TRBJ1-1, with D uncertain. Germline-derived CDR1 and CDR2 are MNHEY and SMNVEV (reference sequence). This CDR3 has 14 amino acids. V lost 4 bases and J lost 0, with 9 bases in between.

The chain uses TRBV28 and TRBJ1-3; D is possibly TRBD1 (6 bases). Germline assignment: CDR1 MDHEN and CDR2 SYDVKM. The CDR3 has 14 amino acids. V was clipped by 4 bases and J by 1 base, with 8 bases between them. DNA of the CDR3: TGTGCCAGCAGTTCGACAGGTTCTGGAAACACCATATATTTT. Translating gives CASSSTGSGNTIYF. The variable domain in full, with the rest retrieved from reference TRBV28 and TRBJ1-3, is DVKVTQSSRYLVKRTGEKVFLECVQDMDHENMFWYRQDPGLGLRLIYFSYDVKMKEKGDIPEGYSVSREKKERFSLILESASTNQTSMYLCASSSTGSGNTIYFGEGSWLTVV.

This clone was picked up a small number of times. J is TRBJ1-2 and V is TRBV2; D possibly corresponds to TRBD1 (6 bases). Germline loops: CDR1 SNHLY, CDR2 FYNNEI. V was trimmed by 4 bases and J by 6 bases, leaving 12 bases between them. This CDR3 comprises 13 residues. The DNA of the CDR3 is TGTGCCAGCAGTGTTGGACAGTTCGATGGCTACACCTTC. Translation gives CASSVGQFDGYTF. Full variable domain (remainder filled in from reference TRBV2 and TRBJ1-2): EPEVTQTPSHQVTQMGQEVILRCVPISNHLYFYWYRQILGQKVEFLVSFYNNEISEKSEIFDDQFSVERPDGSNFTLKIRSTKLEDSAMYFCASSVGQFDGYTFGSGTRLTVV.

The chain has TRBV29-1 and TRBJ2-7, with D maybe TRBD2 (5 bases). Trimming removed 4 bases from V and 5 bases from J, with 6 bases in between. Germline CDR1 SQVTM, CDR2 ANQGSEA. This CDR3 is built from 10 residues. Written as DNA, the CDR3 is TGCAGCGTTGCGGAGGACGAGCAGTACTTC. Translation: CSVAEDEQYF.